These T cell receptor beta chains were read from a single sample in a study of blood T cell repertoires in COVID-19. The assay was immunoSEQ multiplex PCR, and TCRdb's table has in-frame clones only and misses some. The table has 70,000 or so clones, 70% to 80% seen once; the top ten hold roughly 20%. The specimen was peripheral blood. These receptors came from a human donor in a cohort sampled during active COVID-19. CDR3s include the opening cysteine and the closing phenylalanine or tryptophan. D genes are given only for firm matches. Expanded clones get a size class; other rows say once, few or many, or leave the size out.

D	size	V	J	CDR3	DNA
TRBD1	-	TRBV19	TRBJ1-6	CASSIGQGQSPLHF	TGTGCCAGTAGTATTGGACAGGGGCAATCACCCCTCCACTTT
TRBD2	-	TRBV9	TRBJ2-3	CASSVGAGELDTQYF	TGTGCCAGCAGCGTAGGGGCGGGAGAATTAGATACGCAGTATTTT
TRBD1	-	TRBV7-2	TRBJ2-7	CASSPTGGLSYEQYF	TGTGCCAGCAGCCCGACAGGGGGGCTCTCCTACGAGCAGTACTTC
-	-	TRBV19	TRBJ2-1	CASSIDSRNEQFF	TGTGCCAGTAGTATTGACAGTAGGAATGAGCAGTTCTTC
-	-	TRBV3-1/TRBV3-2	TRBJ1-5	CASSQDEGNNQPQHF	TGTGCCAGCAGCCAAGACGAGGGCAACAATCAGCCCCAGCATTTT
TRBD2	-	TRBV5-5	TRBJ2-7	CASSGLAGGKGEQYF	TGTGCCAGCTCGGGACTAGCGGGGGGCAAGGGCGAGCAGTACTTC
TRBD1	once	TRBV18	TRBJ1-4	CASSPGTGSNEKLFF	TGTGCCAGCTCACCCGGGACAGGATCTAATGAAAAACTGTTTTTT
TRBD1	-	TRBV15	TRBJ2-7	CATSRGEGAAYEQYF	TGTGCCACCAGCAGAGGAGAGGGGGCAGCCTACGAGCAGTACTTC
-	-	TRBV19	TRBJ2-6	CASSAGHSGANVLTF	TGTGCCAGTAGTGCAGGGCACTCTGGGGCCAACGTCCTGACTTTC
-	-	TRBV11-3	TRBJ2-1	CASSLTGHEQFF	TGTGCCAGCAGCTTAACGGGTCATGAGCAGTTCTTC
TRBD1	few	TRBV3-1/TRBV3-2	TRBJ2-7	CASSRDSGSYEQYF	TGTGCCAGCAGCCGGGACAGCGGCTCCTACGAGCAGTACTTC
-	few	TRBV28	TRBJ1-3	CASSRTVSGNTIYF	TGTGCCAGCAGCCGGACAGTCTCTGGAAACACCATATATTTT
TRBD1	-	TRBV6-5	TRBJ2-1	CASSYHPPYRGRTFF	TGTGCCAGCAGTTACCATCCTCCCTACAGGGGGCGGACGTTCTTC
-	-	TRBV7-2	TRBJ2-5	CASSLGAGQETQYF	TGTGCCAGCAGCTTAGGGGCGGGGCAAGAGACCCAGTACTTC
-	-	TRBV7-9	TRBJ2-1	CASSPLADEQFF	TGTGCCAGCAGCCCGCTGGCTGATGAGCAGTTCTTC
-	-	TRBV4-1	TRBJ1-2	CASSQDGSGNYGYTF	TGCGCCAGCAGCCAAGATGGCTCCGGGAACTATGGCTACACCTTC
TRBD2	-	TRBV20-1	TRBJ2-1	CSASGSGGYNEQFF	TGCAGTGCTAGTGGTAGCGGGGGATACAATGAGCAGTTCTTC
TRBD1	-	TRBV2	TRBJ2-2	CASSQRTGGTGELFF	TGTGCCAGCAGTCAAAGGACAGGGGGCACCGGGGAGCTGTTTTTT
-	-	TRBV14	TRBJ1-1	CASSPLGSSSTEAFF	TGTGCCAGCAGCCCCTTAGGGAGCAGTAGCACTGAAGCTTTCTTT
TRBD1	-	TRBV19	TRBJ1-5	CASSPPGQPNQPQHF	TGTGCCAGTAGTCCGCCGGGACAGCCTAATCAGCCCCAGCATTTT
TRBD2	-	TRBV7-6	TRBJ2-3	CASSRIPGLAGVGNTDTQYF	TGTGCCAGCAGCCGAATTCCGGGACTAGCGGGAGTTGGGAACACAGATACGCAGTATTTT
-	-	TRBV11-3	TRBJ2-5	CASSFRPSGETQYF	TGTGCCAGCAGCTTTAGACCCTCGGGGGAGACCCAGTACTTC
-	-	TRBV7-8	TRBJ2-1	CASSSYRFPYNEQFF	TGTGCCAGCAGCTCCTACCGTTTCCCCTACAATGAGCAGTTCTTC
TRBD2	few	TRBV5-1	TRBJ2-7	CASSLGSSGIYEQYF	TGCGCCAGCAGCTTGGGGTCTAGCGGGATCTACGAGCAGTACTTC
-	once	TRBV30	TRBJ1-2	CAWNHGSDYGYTF	TGTGCCTGGAATCATGGCTCAGACTATGGCTACACCTTC
-	-	TRBV30	TRBJ1-1	CAWSVSQGLTEAFF	TGTGCCTGGAGTGTAAGTCAGGGCCTCACTGAAGCTTTCTTT
TRBD1	once	TRBV6-5	TRBJ1-6	CASRSYGQGNSPLHF	TGTGCCAGCAGATCCTACGGACAGGGTAATTCACCCCTCCACTTT
TRBD2	-	TRBV5-8	TRBJ2-2	CASSPGTSGIKNTGELFF	TGTGCCAGCAGCCCCGGGACTAGCGGGATAAAGAACACCGGGGAGCTGTTTTTT
-	-	TRBV5-6	TRBJ1-5	CASSSGLNSNQPQHF	TGTGCCAGCAGCTCAGGACTAAATAGCAATCAGCCCCAGCATTTT
-	-	TRBV11-2	TRBJ2-6	CASSLGRGTGANVLTF	TGTGCCAGCAGCTTAGGGCGCGGGACTGGGGCCAACGTCCTGACTTTC
-	-	TRBV19	TRBJ2-5	CASESERTQYF	TGTGCCAGTGAGTCGGAGCGGACCCAGTACTTC
-	-	TRBV5-6	TRBJ1-3	CASSLLGNTIYF	TGTGCCAGCAGCTTGCTAGGAAACACCATATATTTT
TRBD2	-	TRBV7-2	TRBJ2-7	CASSLGLAVSYEQYF	TGTGCCAGCAGCTTAGGACTAGCGGTCTCCTACGAGCAGTACTTC
-	-	TRBV7-8	TRBJ1-1	CASSLAGRLNTEAFF	TGTGCCAGCAGCTTAGCTGGCAGGTTGAACACTGAAGCTTTCTTT
TRBD2	few	TRBV2	TRBJ2-7	CASTDRGDSYEQYF	TGTGCCAGCACGGACCGGGGGGACTCCTACGAGCAGTACTTC
-	-	TRBV19	TRBJ2-4	CASSTPGRDVFNIQYF	TGTGCCAGTAGTACCCCAGGGCGGGATGTATTTAACATTCAGTACTTC
-	few	TRBV6-6	TRBJ1-2	CASSYNEVAHYGYTF	TGTGCCAGCAGTTACAACGAGGTGGCCCACTATGGCTACACCTTC